These T cell receptor beta chains were read from a single sample in a study of cytomegalovirus exposure and HLA in healthy donors. TCRdb's copy holds only in-frame clones and misses some; the assay was immunoSEQ multiplex PCR. The sample lists around 190,000 clones; around 85% were seen once. Sequencing was carried out using PBMCs. These receptor sequences come from a man younger than 30 in good health and CMV-seropositive. Each CDR3 is given with its conserved first and last residue. The D gene is left open where the match is weak. A row's size may be missing; if present it is once, few, many or a size class.

length: 13
size: -
V: TRBV6-1
D: TRBD1
J: TRBJ2-7
CDR3: CASGQGAFYEQYF
DNA: TGTGCCAGTGGACAGGGGGCGTTCTACGAGCAGTACTTC

length: 14
size: -
V: TRBV14
D: -
J: TRBJ1-3
CDR3: CASSPTHSGNTIYF
DNA: TGTGCCAGCAGCCCCACACACTCTGGAAACACCATATATTTT

length: 16
size: -
V: TRBV19
D: -
J: TRBJ1-6
CDR3: CASSSRFGGKGSPLHF
DNA: TGTGCCAGTAGTTCGAGGTTTGGCGGGAAGGGTTCACCCCTCCACTTT

length: 15
size: once
V: TRBV30
D: TRBD2
J: TRBJ2-7
CDR3: CAWGGRSGRAGGQYF
DNA: TGTGCCTGGGGGGGACGAAGCGGGAGGGCCGGTGGGCAGTACTTC

length: 13
size: -
V: TRBV19
D: -
J: TRBJ1-1
CDR3: CASSVFDRTEAFF
DNA: TGTGCCAGTAGTGTGTTCGACAGGACTGAAGCTTTCTTT

length: 15
size: -
V: TRBV7-9
D: -
J: TRBJ2-5
CDR3: CASSSTSQGWETQYF
DNA: TGTGCCAGCAGCTCAACATCACAGGGTTGGGAGACCCAGTACTTC

length: 14
size: few
V: TRBV28
D: TRBD1
J: TRBJ1-2
CDR3: CASIEDRGRSGYTF
DNA: TGTGCCAGCATCGAGGACAGGGGGCGGAGTGGCTACACCTTC

length: 18
size: -
V: TRBV27
D: TRBD1
J: TRBJ2-5
CDR3: CASSFRGVAWTGEETQYF
DNA: TGTGCCAGCAGTTTTAGAGGGGTCGCGTGGACAGGGGAGGAGACCCAGTACTTC

length: 14
size: few
V: TRBV28
D: TRBD1
J: TRBJ2-7
CDR3: CASSETGGTYEQYF
DNA: TGTGCCAGCAGTGAAACAGGGGGCACGTACGAGCAGTACTTC

length: 15
size: -
V: TRBV7-2
D: TRBD2
J: TRBJ2-2
CDR3: CASSQRGGRTGELFF
DNA: TGTGCCAGCAGTCAGCGGGGGGGGCGCACCGGGGAGCTGTTTTTT

length: 15
size: -
V: TRBV2
D: -
J: TRBJ2-2
CDR3: CASSALGGNTGELFF
DNA: TGTGCCAGCAGTGCCCTCGGGGGGAACACCGGGGAGCTGTTTTTT

length: 14
size: -
V: TRBV5-4
D: -
J: TRBJ1-2
CDR3: CASSLSEGAVGYTF
DNA: TGTGCCAGCAGCTTGAGCGAGGGAGCGGTTGGCTACACCTTC

length: 12
size: -
V: TRBV28
D: -
J: TRBJ2-1
CDR3: CASTEGMNEQFF
DNA: TGTGCCAGCACGGAGGGTATGAACGAGCAGTTCTTC